One and the same sample provided the 24 T cell receptor beta chains below, sequenced in a study of blood T cells in healthy people across ages. A J-beta primer mix and a sample-barcoded 5' primer were used in a second PCR of roughly 6 to 11 cycles. One entry per CDR3 protein, called by TCRdb with MiXCR from the 5' RACE reads. The table lists around 1,000,000 distinct CDR3 sequences, under 30% of them singletons. Separately, the same data were catalogued under a study of T cells of mothers and their children.

What was sequenced was blood. The receptors come from a girl aged 2 to 10 in good health.

The chain uses TRBV5-8 and TRBJ1-1; D is undetermined. The CDR3 is made up of 14 amino acids. Germline loops: CDR1 SGHTS, CDR2 YDEGEE. Trimming left V 2 bases short and J 5 bases short, with 13 bases between. The CDR3, as DNA: TGTGCCAGCAGCTTTCAAGCGGGAGGGACTGAAGCTTTCTTT. It is translated as CASSFQAGGTEAFF. Variable domain in full (rest from reference TRBV5-8 and TRBJ1-1): EAGVTQSPTHLIKTRGQQATLRCSPISGHTSVYWYQQALGLGLQFLLWYDEGEERNRGNFPPRFSGRQFPNYSSELNVNALELEDSALYLCASSFQAGGTEAFFGQGTRLTVV.

V usage is TRBV12-3 or TRBV12-4 and J usage is TRBJ2-3, with 9 positions matching TRBD2. CDR3 size: 16 residues. V dropped 5 bases and J dropped 5; count of bases not matched to a gene: 11. The CDR3 sequence: CASSLSIAGAGDTQYF. The DNA for the CDR3 is TGTGCCAGCAGTCTCTCAATAGCGGGGGCGGGAGATACGCAGTATTTT.

This clonotype was recorded a few times. This chain links TRBV5-1 with TRBJ2-5; 7 bases are shared with TRBD1. The J call may be mistaken, given a closer DNA end match to TRBJ2-1. Germline V gene data show CDR1 as SGHRS and CDR2 as YFSETQ. The CDR3 spans 14 residues. The CDR3 spells CASSPRTGVDEQFF. CDR3 nucleotides: TGCGCCAGCAGCCCGCGGACAGGCGTCGATGAGCAGTTCTTC.

V is TRBV6-2 or TRBV6-3 and J is TRBJ2-7; 9 bases map to TRBD1. This CDR3 has 15 amino acids. J gave up 5 bases and V 0 bases, and 5 bases lay outside the gene matches. Germline-derived CDR1 and CDR2 are MNHEY and SVGEGT. CDR3 sequence: CASSYSGTGPHEQYF. Here the CDR3 DNA reads TGTGCCAGCAGTTACTCCGGGACAGGGCCCCACGAGCAGTACTTC.

This clonotype was found a few times. J is TRBJ1-4 and V is TRBV9; D not certain. Germline V CDR1 and CDR2: SGDLS, YYNGEE. V dropped 2 bases and J dropped 0 bases, with 11 bases sitting between them. This CDR3 spans 16 amino acids. Here the CDR3 reads CASSVGAAATNEKLFF. CDR3 nucleotide sequence: TGTGCCAGCAGCGTCGGAGCGGCTGCAACTAATGAAAAACTGTTTTTT.

This clonotype turned up a few times. The rearrangement uses TRBV20-1 and TRBJ2-4; the match to TRBD2 covers 8 bases. Per germline, CDR1 DFQATT and CDR2 SNEGSKA (reference sequence). This CDR3 region has 14 residues. V lost 0 bases and J lost 8; bases outside the gene matches: 6. CDR3 DNA sequence: TGCAGTGCTAGAGAAGTTAGCGGGATAGACATTCAGTACTTC. Translated: CSAREVSGIDIQYF.

The chain is built from TRBV12-3 or TRBV12-4 and TRBJ2-2; D not resolved. Between the trimmed V and J ends, which lost 2 bases and 1 base, there was a span of 5 bases. There are 14 residues in the CDR3. The CDR3 reads CASSLRRNTGELFF. CDR3 bases: TGTGCCAGCAGTTTACGGCGGAACACCGGGGAGCTGTTTTTT.

This clonotype was seen a few times. CDR3 region: CSVAGWSTEAFF. CDR3 bases: TGCAGCGTTGCGGGTTGGAGCACTGAAGCTTTCTTT. The genes are TRBV29-1 and TRBJ1-1; no clear D. V dropped 4 bases and J dropped 4 bases, with 10 bases sitting between them. The CDR3 has 12 amino acids. CDR1 is SQVTM and CDR2 is ANQGSEA in the germline V gene.

The chain couples TRBV18 to TRBJ2-5, with D unclear. The CDR3 covers 13 residues. Deletions cut 2 bases from V and 4 bases from J, with 8 bases between. Germline V gene sequence: CDR1 KGHSH, CDR2 LQKENI. In nucleotides, the CDR3 is TGTGCCAGCTCACCAGGGTTCACAGAGACCCAGTACTTC. This translates into CASSPGFTETQYF.

The chain combines TRBV6-5 with TRBJ1-3; the D is unclear. Germline CDR1 is MNHEY and CDR2 is SVGAGI. The CDR3 runs 13 residues. Trimming removed 0 bases at V and 2 bases at J, with 2 bases between. CDR3: CASSYSAGNTIYF. The CDR3 DNA sequence: TGTGCCAGCAGTTACTCGGCTGGAAACACCATATATTTT.

This clonotype rates as medium-sized. The chain couples TRBV9 to TRBJ2-1, with 7 bases aligning to TRBD2. The CDR3 runs to 14 residues. Germline V gives CDR1 SGDLS, CDR2 YYNGEE. Trimming at V came to 0 bases and at J to 5 bases, leaving 2 bases not matched to a gene. CDR3 sequence reads: CASSVGLADNEQFF. CDR3 bases: TGTGCCAGCAGCGTAGGGCTAGCGGACAATGAGCAGTTCTTC. The full variable domain, rest sourced from reference TRBV9 and TRBJ2-1, is DSGVTQTPKHLITATGQRVTLRCSPRSGDLSVYWYQQSLDQGLQFLIQYYNGEERAKGNILERFSAQQFPDLHSELNLSSLELGDSALYFCASSVGLADNEQFFGPGTRLTVL.

In its sample, this clonotype was seen many times. The V call is TRBV7-2, the J call TRBJ2-5; D is undetermined. The CDR3 consists of 12 residues. CDR1 SGHTA and CDR2 FQGNSA come from the germline V gene. Trimming left V 6 bases short and J 4 bases short, with 9 bases between. The CDR3 nucleotides read TGTGCCAGCAGTCGGGTCGGAGAGACCCAGTACTTC. Protein sequence: CASSRVGETQYF.

The chain recombines TRBV7-6 with TRBJ2-7, with D hard to call. Between the trimmed V and J ends, which lost 1 base and 6 bases, there was a span of 13 bases. CDR3 length equals 14 residues. Germline V gives CDR1 SGHVS, CDR2 FNYEAQ. CDR3: CASSLEPGQVEQYF. DNA of the CDR3: TGTGCCAGCAGCTTAGAACCCGGCCAGGTCGAGCAGTACTTC.

The genes are TRBV28 and TRBJ2-7; D is possibly TRBD2 (5 bases). The V end was cut by 8 bases, the J end by 7 bases, with 12 bases between. Germline CDR1 reads MDHEN; CDR2 reads SYDVKM. The CDR3 is 11 residues long. The CDR3 protein is CASYSTGEQYF. The CDR3 coding sequence is TGTGCCAGCTACTCTACGGGGGAGCAGTACTTC. The full variable domain, in which reference TRBV28 and TRBJ2-7 provide the parts outside the CDR3, is DVKVTQSSRYLVKRTGEKVFLECVQDMDHENMFWYRQDPGLGLRLIYFSYDVKMKEKGDIPEGYSVSREKKERFSLILESASTNQTSMYLCASYSTGEQYFGPGTRLTVT.

The chain uses TRBV29-1 and TRBJ2-7; possibly TRBD2 for D (5 bases). Per the germline V gene, CDR1 is SQVTM and CDR2 is ANQGSEA. Trimming left V 5 bases short and J 1 base short, with 9 bases between. The CDR3 consists of 12 residues. The CDR3 coding sequence is TGCAGCGTTTGGACTGTTTCCTACGAGCAGTACTTC. Its translation: CSVWTVSYEQYF.

This sequence joins TRBV7-9 and TRBJ1-4; D gene unclear. CDR1 is SEHNR and CDR2 is FQNEAQ in the germline V gene (reference sequence). The CDR3 is made up of 14 amino acids. Trimming removed 5 bases from V and 0 bases from J, with 7 bases in between. The CDR3 coding sequence is TGTGCCAGCAGCCGGTCGTCAACTAATGAAAAACTGTTTTTT. This sequence encodes CASSRSSTNEKLFF.

The chain links TRBV5-6 to TRBJ2-3; 11 bases are shared with TRBD2. Germline V gene lookup returns CDR1 SGHDT and CDR2 YYEEEE. The CDR3 loop spans 16 amino acids. V lost 6 bases to trimming and J lost 6 bases; unmatched junction nucleotides: 12. In DNA form, the CDR3 reads TGTGCCAGCAACCTGGGACTAGCGGCGAGTAGGGATACGCAGTATTTT. Translation: CASNLGLAASRDTQYF.

This clonotype has only a few counts. A much larger clone sits a single nucleotide away, making a read error possible. This chain links TRBV4-2 with TRBJ2-5; the D is unclear. The J call may not be correct, given that the DNA end is closer to TRBJ2-1. CDR3 length equals 14 residues. From germline, CDR1 is LGHNA and CDR2 YNFKEQ. The CDR3 DNA reads as TGTGCCAGCAGCCACAGCGTCGATTCGGGTGAGCAGTTCTTC. This codes for CASSHSVDSGEQFF.

In its sample, this clonotype was seen a few times. This sequence joins TRBV6-6 and TRBJ1-2; TRBD1 matches at 9 bases. This CDR3 region has 15 residues. Germline-derived CDR1 and CDR2 are MNHNY and SVGAGI (reference sequence). The trim removed 7 bases at V and 6 bases at J, leaving 12 bases unmatched. The CDR3 loop is CASTPPGTGLNGYTF. As DNA, the CDR3 is TGTGCCAGCACTCCCCCCGGGACAGGGTTAAATGGCTACACCTTC.

V is TRBV12-3 or TRBV12-4 and J is TRBJ2-5, with D possibly being TRBD2 (7 bases). The CDR3 length is 16 residues. Trimming took 4 bases from V and 1 from J, leaving 16 bases between them. CDR3 bases: TGTGCCAGCAGTTCCTTTGGCGGGGGCGGCCAAGAGACCCAGTACTTC. As protein: CASSSFGGGGQETQYF.

This CDR3 is CASSQGQGRNSPLHF. The CDR3 bases are TGTGCCAGCAGCCAAGGGCAGGGCCGGAATTCACCCCTCCACTTT. The rearrangement links TRBV4-2 to TRBJ1-6; weak D call: TRBD1 (5 bases). CDR1 is LGHNA, CDR2 YNFKEQ, per germline. Trimming removed 1 base at V and 7 bases at J, with 11 bases between. The CDR3 has 15 residues.

This clonotype was seen once. The genes are TRBV19 and TRBJ1-2; no clear D. Trimming left V 0 bases short and J 6 bases short, with 14 bases between. The CDR3 runs to 15 residues. Germline lookup yields CDR1 LNHDA and CDR2 SQIVND (reference sequence). CDR3 in amino acids: CASSIERSRLDGYTF. CDR3 sequence (DNA): TGTGCCAGTAGTATAGAGAGGTCTAGGCTGGATGGCTACACCTTC.

The chain joins TRBV28 to TRBJ2-5; TRBD2 agrees at 10 bases. The end of the DNA aligns better with TRBJ2-7, so the J call may be wrong. This CDR3 contains 11 residues. Germline CDR1 and CDR2: MDHEN and SYDVKM. In DNA, the CDR3 is TGTGGGCCGGGACTAGCGTTCGAGCAGTACTTC. Amino acid sequence: CGPGLAFEQYF.

This chain joins TRBV6-5 and TRBJ2-3; 8 positions agree with TRBD1. The CDR3 runs 14 residues. V lost 7 bases and J lost 1; bases outside the gene matches: 4. Germline V gene sequence: CDR1 MNHEY, CDR2 SVGAGI. The CDR3 region has the DNA TGTGCCAGCAAACTGACAGGGGGCACAGATACGCAGTATTTT. It specifies CASKLTGGTDTQYF.